Following are 15 T cell receptor beta chains from one sample sequenced in a study of Ad26.COV2.S vaccination and SARS-CoV-2 variants. The repertoire was sequenced with immunoSEQ multiplex PCR; TCRdb's copy has only in-frame clones and lacks some. The sample yields about 220,000 clones, around nine tenths seen once. Treatment meaning: about 20 received Ad26.COV2.S at low or high dose, single or two shots; several received placebo; per-sample allocation not given. Day 63 after the first injection of vaccine or placebo was the sampling time. The sample was peripheral blood, taken in a trial of Ad26.COV2.S vaccine versus placebo. The origin of the receptors is a person between 18 and 65 years old who received the Ad26.COV2.S COVID-19 vaccine or a placebo.

The J gene is TRBJ2-2, the V gene TRBV28; 9 bases align to TRBD2. The CDR3 is 16 amino acids. The germline CDR1 and CDR2 sequences are MDHEN and SYDVKM. The junction had 5 bases not matched to a gene; V was cut back by 4 bases and J by 2 bases. The CDR3 DNA is TGTGCCAGCAGTTCAGTGACTAGCGGAAACACCGGGGAGCTGTTTTTT. It yields the protein CASSSVTSGNTGELFF. Together with reference TRBV28 and TRBJ2-2, the CDR3 gives the full variable domain: DVKVTQSSRYLVKRTGEKVFLECVQDMDHENMFWYRQDPGLGLRLIYFSYDVKMKEKGDIPEGYSVSREKKERFSLILESASTNQTSMYLCASSSVTSGNTGELFFGEGSRLTVL.

J is TRBJ2-7 and V is TRBV7-2, with TRBD1 matching over 7 bases. The CDR3 extends over 13 amino acids. Germline V gene data show CDR1 as SGHTA and CDR2 as FQGNSA. V was pared by 1 base and J by 5 bases, with 2 bases of the junction left unmatched. CDR3 DNA sequence: TGTGCCAGCAGCTTAGTAACAGGGGACGAGCAGTACTTC. It codes for CASSLVTGDEQYF.

The CDR3 reads CASSPGTSAYNEQFF. In nucleotides, the CDR3 is TGTGCCAGCAGCCCCGGGACTAGCGCTTACAATGAGCAGTTCTTC. V is TRBV5-5 and J is TRBJ2-1, with TRBD2 matching 10 bases. Trimming removed 4 bases from V and 4 bases from J; junction bases left unmatched: 5. CDR1 and CDR2 from the germline V gene are SGHKS and YYEKEE (reference sequence). This CDR3 has 15 amino acids.

The J gene is TRBJ1-6, the V gene TRBV5-4; D possibly corresponds to TRBD1 (5 bases). The CDR3 runs to 14 residues. The germline V and J ends were trimmed by 3 bases and 11 bases, with 15 bases remaining between them. Germline V gives CDR1 SGHNT, CDR2 YYREEE (reference sequence). CDR3 amino acids: CASSWGPKEPPLHF. CDR3 nucleotides: TGTGCCAGCAGCTGGGGACCTAAGGAGCCACCCCTCCACTTT.

This chain links TRBV28 with TRBJ2-7; the D gene is possibly TRBD2 (6 bases). V gave up 5 bases and J gave up 7 bases, with 18 bases separating them. Germline V gives CDR1 MDHEN, CDR2 SYDVKM. The CDR3 is 14 residues long. The DNA of the CDR3 is TGTGCCAGCAGTCCAGGTATGTCCCGGGGGGAGCAGTACTTC. Amino acids: CASSPGMSRGEQYF.

The chain recombines TRBV6-2 or TRBV6-3 with TRBJ2-1; TRBD2 matches 7 bases. With V trimmed by 1 base and J by 8 bases, 5 bases remained unmatched. Germline V gene data show CDR1 as MNHEY and CDR2 as SVGEGT. CDR3 length: 14 residues. DNA of the CDR3: TGTGCCAGCAGTTACTGGACTAGATCGCATGAGCAGTTCTTC. Translation: CASSYWTRSHEQFF.

The chain has TRBV6-2 or TRBV6-3 and TRBJ1-1; tentative D call: TRBD1 (5 bases). CDR1 MNHEY and CDR2 SVGEGT come from the germline V gene. The CDR3 is 14 amino acids. Trimming took off 0 bases at V and 8 bases at J, with 13 bases between the two ends. CDR3 coding DNA: TGTGCCAGCAGTTACTCGTTTCCGGGGGGAGAAGCTTTCTTT. Translation: CASSYSFPGGEAFF.

The table lists this clone with many counts. This rearrangement joins TRBV7-9 to TRBJ1-1; D is undetermined. The germline V gene has CDR1 SEHNR and CDR2 FQNEAQ (reference sequence). The CDR3 loop spans 12 amino acids. The V end lost 7 bases, the J end lost 6 bases, and 12 bases lay between the germline ends. The chain's CDR3 is CASKGDLAEAFF. CDR3 nucleotide sequence: TGTGCCAGCAAGGGAGACTTGGCTGAAGCTTTCTTT.

The rearrangement joins TRBV6-2 or TRBV6-3 to TRBJ2-2, with D perhaps matching TRBD1 (5 bases). Germline CDR1 and CDR2: MNHEY and SVGEGT. With 2 bases removed from V and 3 bases from J, the gap between germline ends came to 7 bases. The CDR3 loop spans 14 amino acids. The CDR3 DNA sequence: TGTGCCAGCAGTTACCAAGGGGACACCGGGGAGCTGTTTTTT. Protein sequence: CASSYQGDTGELFF.

The chain has TRBV9 and TRBJ2-5, with D possibly matching TRBD1 (5 bases). This CDR3 spans 15 amino acids. CDR1 and CDR2 (germline): SGDLS, YYNGEE. Trimming cost V 4 bases and J 2 bases, with 15 bases left between them. The chain's CDR3 is CASSLSGPGQETQYF. Written as DNA, the CDR3 is TGTGCCAGCAGCCTTAGTGGCCCAGGGCAAGAGACCCAGTACTTC.

This clone was detected only a few times. The V gene is TRBV27, the J gene TRBJ1-1; D is unclear. Germline assignment: CDR1 MNHEY and CDR2 SMNVEV (reference sequence). The CDR3 runs 13 residues. Trimming removed 11 bases at V and 3 bases at J, with 16 bases between. The chain's CDR3 is CASLGGADTEAFF. CDR3 nucleotides: TGTGCCTCACTAGGTGGCGCGGACACTGAAGCTTTCTTT.

CDR3 region: CASSSIAGGTDTQYF. The CDR3 coding sequence is TGTGCCAGCAGCTCAATAGCGGGGGGCACAGATACGCAGTATTTT. The chain has TRBV5-4 and TRBJ2-3; 9 bases line up with TRBD2. The CDR3 has 15 amino acids. With V trimmed by 3 bases and J by 1 base, 3 bases remained unmatched. From germline, CDR1 is SGHNT and CDR2 YYREEE (reference sequence). Full variable domain (rest looked up from reference TRBV5-4 and TRBJ2-3): ETGVTQSPTHLIKTRGQQVTLRCSSQSGHNTVSWYQQALGQGPQFIFQYYREEENGRGNFPPRFSGLQFPNYSSELNVNALELDDSALYLCASSSIAGGTDTQYFGPGTRLTVL.

V is TRBV13 and J is TRBJ2-4, with D perhaps matching TRBD2 (6 bases). Trimming removed 0 bases from V and 0 bases from J, with 24 bases in between. Germline CDR1 PRHDT, CDR2 FYEKMQ (reference sequence). The length of the CDR3 is 21 residues. CDR3 in amino acids: CASSLGDKAGEAGRAKNIQYF. The CDR3, as DNA: TGTGCCAGCAGCTTAGGGGATAAAGCTGGGGAGGCGGGTAGAGCCAAAAACATTCAGTACTTC. The full variable domain, in which reference TRBV13 and TRBJ2-4 provide the parts outside the CDR3, is AAGVIQSPRHLIKEKRETATLKCYPIPRHDTVYWYQQGPGQDPQFLISFYEKMQSDKGSIPDRFSAQQFSDYHSELNMSSLELGDSALYFCASSLGDKAGEAGRAKNIQYFGAGTRLSVL.

V is TRBV4-1 and J is TRBJ2-5, with TRBD2 identical over 7 bases. After removal of 2 bases from V and 8 bases from J, the junction contained 14 bases not matched to a gene. From germline, CDR1 is MGHRA and CDR2 YSYEKL. The CDR3 runs to 16 residues. For the CDR3, the DNA is TGCGCCAGCAGCCAACCCGGGGAGGGAACAGTAGAAACCCAGTACTTC. Residues: CASSQPGEGTVETQYF.

The chain is built from TRBV7-9 and TRBJ2-7; D is tentatively TRBD1 or TRBD2 (6 bases each). Germline CDR1 is SEHNR and CDR2 is FQNEAQ (reference sequence). Trimming left V 5 bases short and J 7 bases short, with 24 bases between. The length of the CDR3 is 16 residues. The CDR3, as DNA: TGTGCCAGCAGCCGCGGGGTACAGGGTGTTTCGGGGGAGCAGTACTTC. This encodes CASSRGVQGVSGEQYF.